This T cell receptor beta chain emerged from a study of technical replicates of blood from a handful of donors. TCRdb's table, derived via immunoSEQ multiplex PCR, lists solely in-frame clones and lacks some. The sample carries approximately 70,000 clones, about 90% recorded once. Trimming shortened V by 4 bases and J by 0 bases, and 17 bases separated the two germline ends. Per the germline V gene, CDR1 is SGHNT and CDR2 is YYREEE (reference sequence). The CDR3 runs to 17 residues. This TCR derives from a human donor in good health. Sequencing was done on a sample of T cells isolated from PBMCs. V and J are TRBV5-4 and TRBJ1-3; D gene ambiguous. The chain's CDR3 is CASSLPDKSSSGNTIYF. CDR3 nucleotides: TGTGCCAGCAGCCTTCCTGACAAATCCAGCTCTGGAAACACCATATATTTT.